A single sample is the source of the 9 T cell receptor beta chains below, sequenced in a study of blood T cell repertoires in COVID-19. The data were produced by immunoSEQ multiplex PCR, yet TCRdb's version contains in-frame clones alone and is incomplete. The table lists under 300,000 clones, roughly 82% of them singletons. Sequencing was performed on peripheral blood. Receptors were obtained from an elderly man with acute or convalescent COVID-19.

The J gene is TRBJ2-7, the V gene TRBV28, with 7 positions matching TRBD1. The CDR3 loop spans 15 amino acids. After removal of 6 bases from V and 0 bases from J, the junction contained 8 bases not matched to a gene. CDR1 is MDHEN and CDR2 is SYDVKM in the germline V gene. CDR3 protein: CASRLARDSSYEQYF. The CDR3 DNA sequence: TGTGCCAGCAGGCTCGCACGGGACAGCTCCTACGAGCAGTACTTC.

The J gene is TRBJ1-4, the V gene TRBV27; TRBD1 might be the D (5 bases). This CDR3 comprises 19 residues. Germline V gene lookup returns CDR1 MNHEY and CDR2 SMNVEV (reference sequence). V gave up 0 bases and J gave up 2 bases, with 19 bases separating them. The CDR3 here is CASSLSVIAGIGTNEKLFF. CDR3 DNA: TGTGCCAGCAGTTTATCAGTAATCGCAGGGATCGGGACTAATGAAAAACTGTTTTTT.

The V and J genes are TRBV7-9 and TRBJ2-1; D perhaps matches TRBD2 (5 bases). The CDR3 consists of 14 residues. Looked up from germline, CDR1 is SEHNR and CDR2 is FQNEAQ (reference sequence). The V end was cut by 1 base, the J end by 2 bases, with 6 bases between. The CDR3 DNA sequence: TGTGCCAGCAGCTTAGACGGGACCTACAATGAGCAGTTCTTC. Residues: CASSLDGTYNEQFF.

The chain carries TRBV5-6 and TRBJ2-3, with TRBD1 identical over 10 bases. Trimming cost V 1 base and J 5 bases; bases outside gene matches: 7. Germline loops: CDR1 SGHDT, CDR2 YYEEEE. CDR3 length equals 16 residues. The CDR3 loop reads CASSLQRQGARDTQYF. The CDR3 bases are TGTGCCAGCAGCTTGCAACGACAGGGGGCGAGAGATACGCAGTATTTT. Supplemented by reference TRBV5-6 and TRBJ2-3, the full variable domain reads DAGVTQSPTHLIKTRGQQVTLRCSPKSGHDTVSWYQQALGQGPQFIFQYYEEEERQRGNFPDRFSGHQFPNYSSELNVNALLLGDSALYLCASSLQRQGARDTQYFGPGTRLTVL.

The chain employs TRBV9 and TRBJ1-4; 7 bases line up with TRBD1. The CDR3 covers 16 residues. From germline, CDR1 is SGDLS and CDR2 YYNGEE. With V trimmed by 4 bases and J by 0 bases, 6 bases remained unmatched. This chain's CDR3 is CASSPTGSATNEKLFF. Here the CDR3 DNA reads TGTGCCAGCAGCCCGACAGGGAGTGCAACTAATGAAAAACTGTTTTTT.

The genes are TRBV6-5 and TRBJ1-4; D is ambiguous. There are 15 residues in the CDR3. CDR1 and CDR2 (germline): MNHEY, SVGAGI. V shed 5 bases and J shed 9 bases, with 19 bases lying between them. In DNA, the CDR3 is TGTGCCAGCAGTCCCGGGAGCAGGCACCTCAAAAAACTGTTTTTT. As protein: CASSPGSRHLKKLFF.

This chain joins TRBV4-2 and TRBJ2-1, with D unclear. Germline assignment: CDR1 LGHNA and CDR2 YNFKEQ. V was cut by 4 bases and J by 5 bases, with 9 bases left in between. There are 13 residues in the CDR3. The DNA for the CDR3 is TGTGCCAGCAGCCTACTCCTGGACAATGAGCAGTTCTTC. Encoded protein: CASSLLLDNEQFF.

The chain employs TRBV29-1 and TRBJ1-1; D gene uncertain. The germline V gene has CDR1 SQVTM and CDR2 ANQGSEA. V was cut by 4 bases and J by 7 bases, with 13 bases left in between. This CDR3 is built from 12 residues. The CDR3 loop reads CSVGEVQFEAFF. In nucleotides, the CDR3 is TGCAGCGTTGGGGAGGTCCAATTTGAAGCTTTCTTT.

The chain combines TRBV7-8 with TRBJ2-1, with 8 bases matching TRBD2. CDR1 and CDR2 from the germline V gene are SGHVS and FQNEAQ. The CDR3 spans 14 residues. The ends lost 10 bases at V and 5 bases at J; junction bases unmatched: 10. CDR3 amino acids: CATSWREVNNEQFF. The CDR3, as DNA: TGTGCCACCTCCTGGCGGGAGGTCAACAATGAGCAGTTCTTC.